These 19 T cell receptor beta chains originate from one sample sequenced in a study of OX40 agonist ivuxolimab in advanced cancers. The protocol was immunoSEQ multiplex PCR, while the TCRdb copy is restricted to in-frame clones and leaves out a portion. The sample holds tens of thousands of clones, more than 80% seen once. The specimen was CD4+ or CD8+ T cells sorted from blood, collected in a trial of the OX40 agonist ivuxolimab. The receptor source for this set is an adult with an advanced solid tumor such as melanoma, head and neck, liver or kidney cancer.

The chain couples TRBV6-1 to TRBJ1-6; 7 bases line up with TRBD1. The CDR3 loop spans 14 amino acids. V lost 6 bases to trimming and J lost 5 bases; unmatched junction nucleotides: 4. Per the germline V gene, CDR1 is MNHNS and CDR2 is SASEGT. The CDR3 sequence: CASRTGTDNSPLHF. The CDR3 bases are TGTGCCAGCAGAACGGGGACAGATAATTCACCCCTCCACTTT.

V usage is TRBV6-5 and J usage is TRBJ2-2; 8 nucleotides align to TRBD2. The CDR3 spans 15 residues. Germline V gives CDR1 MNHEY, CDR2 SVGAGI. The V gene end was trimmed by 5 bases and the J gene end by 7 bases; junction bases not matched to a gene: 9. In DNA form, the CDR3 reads TGTGCCAGCAGTCAACAACGGGGGGGCGTCGGGGAGCTGTTTTTT. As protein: CASSQQRGGVGELFF.

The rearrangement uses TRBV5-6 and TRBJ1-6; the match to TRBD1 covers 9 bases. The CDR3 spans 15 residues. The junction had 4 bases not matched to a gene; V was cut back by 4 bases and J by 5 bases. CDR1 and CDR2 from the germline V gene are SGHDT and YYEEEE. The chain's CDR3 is CASSTGQGNNSPLHF. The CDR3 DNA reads TGTGCCAGCAGCACCGGACAGGGGAATAATTCACCCCTCCACTTT.

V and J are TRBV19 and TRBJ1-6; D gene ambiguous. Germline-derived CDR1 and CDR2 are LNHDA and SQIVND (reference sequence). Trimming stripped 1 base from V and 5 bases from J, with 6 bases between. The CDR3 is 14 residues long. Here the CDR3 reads CASSIGGNNSPLHF. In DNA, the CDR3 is TGTGCCAGTAGTATAGGGGGAAATAATTCACCCCTCCACTTT. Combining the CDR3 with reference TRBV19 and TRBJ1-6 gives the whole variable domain DGGITQSPKYLFRKEGQNVTLSCEQNLNHDAMYWYRQDPGQGLRLIYYSQIVNDFQKGDIAEGYSVSREKKESFPLTVTSAQKNPTAFYLCASSIGGNNSPLHFGNGTRLTVT.

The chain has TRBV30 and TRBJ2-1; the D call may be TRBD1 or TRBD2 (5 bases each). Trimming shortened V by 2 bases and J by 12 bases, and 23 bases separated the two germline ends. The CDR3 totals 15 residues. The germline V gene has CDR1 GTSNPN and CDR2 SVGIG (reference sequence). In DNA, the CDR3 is TGTGCCTGGAGTAGAGAAGGGACCGACCTCAGTCGGCAGTTCTTC. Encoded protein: CAWSREGTDLSRQFF.

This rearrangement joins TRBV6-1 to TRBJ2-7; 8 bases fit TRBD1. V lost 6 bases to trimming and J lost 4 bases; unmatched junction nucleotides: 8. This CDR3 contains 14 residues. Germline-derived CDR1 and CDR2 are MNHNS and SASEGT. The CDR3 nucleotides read TGTGCCAGCAGATCAGGGGGCAGTAGGTACGAGCAGTACTTC. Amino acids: CASRSGGSRYEQYF.

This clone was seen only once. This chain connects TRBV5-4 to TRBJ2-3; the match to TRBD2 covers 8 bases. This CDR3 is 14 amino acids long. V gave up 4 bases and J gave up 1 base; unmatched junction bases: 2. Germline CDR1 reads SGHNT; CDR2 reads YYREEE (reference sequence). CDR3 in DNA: TGTGCCAGCAGCGGCGGGGGGCGCACAGATACGCAGTATTTT. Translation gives CASSGGGRTDTQYF.

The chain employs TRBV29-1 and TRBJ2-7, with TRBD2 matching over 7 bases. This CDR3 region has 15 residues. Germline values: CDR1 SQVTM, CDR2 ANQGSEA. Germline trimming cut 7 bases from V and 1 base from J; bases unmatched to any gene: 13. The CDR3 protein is CSAQVPAGPSYEQYF. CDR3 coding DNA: TGCAGCGCCCAGGTACCAGCGGGGCCTTCCTACGAGCAGTACTTC.

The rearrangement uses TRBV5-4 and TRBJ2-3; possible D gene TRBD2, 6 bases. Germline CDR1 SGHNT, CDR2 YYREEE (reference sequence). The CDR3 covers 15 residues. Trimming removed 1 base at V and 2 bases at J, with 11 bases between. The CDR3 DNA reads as TGTGCCAGCAGCTTGTTGGAGGGAGCCACAGATACGCAGTATTTT. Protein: CASSLLEGATDTQYF.

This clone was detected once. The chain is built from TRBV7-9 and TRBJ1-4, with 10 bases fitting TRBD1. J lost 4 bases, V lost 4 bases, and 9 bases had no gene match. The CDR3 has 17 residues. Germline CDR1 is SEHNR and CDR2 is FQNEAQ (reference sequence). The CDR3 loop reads CASSSGTGDMDNEKLFF. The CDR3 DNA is TGTGCCAGCAGCTCCGGGACAGGGGATATGGATAATGAAAAACTGTTTTTT.

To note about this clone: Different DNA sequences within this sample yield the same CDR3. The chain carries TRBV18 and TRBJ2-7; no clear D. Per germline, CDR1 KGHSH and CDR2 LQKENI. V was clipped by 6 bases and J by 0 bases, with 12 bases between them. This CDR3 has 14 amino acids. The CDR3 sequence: CASSPLASSYEQYF. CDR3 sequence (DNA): TGTGCCAGCTCCCCCTTAGCTAGCTCCTACGAGCAGTACTTC. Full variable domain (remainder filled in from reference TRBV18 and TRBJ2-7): NAGVMQNPRHLVRRRGQEARLRCSPMKGHSHVYWYRQLPEEGLKFMVYLQKENIIDESGMPKERFSAEFPKEGPSILRIQQVVRGDSAAYFCASSPLASSYEQYFGPGTRLTVT.

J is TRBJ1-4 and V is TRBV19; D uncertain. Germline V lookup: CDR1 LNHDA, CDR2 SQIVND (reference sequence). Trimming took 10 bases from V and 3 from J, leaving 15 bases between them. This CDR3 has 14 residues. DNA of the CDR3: TGTGCCACCAATCTGGGAGGCTCTAATGAAAAACTGTTTTTT. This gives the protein CATNLGGSNEKLFF. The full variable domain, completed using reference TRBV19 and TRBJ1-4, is DGGITQSPKYLFRKEGQNVTLSCEQNLNHDAMYWYRQDPGQGLRLIYYSQIVNDFQKGDIAEGYSVSREKKESFPLTVTSAQKNPTAFYLCATNLGGSNEKLFFGSGTQLSVL.

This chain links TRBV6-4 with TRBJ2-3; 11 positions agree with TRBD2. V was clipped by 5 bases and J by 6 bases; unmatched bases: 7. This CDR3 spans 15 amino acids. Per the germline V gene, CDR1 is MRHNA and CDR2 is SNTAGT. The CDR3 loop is CASSKIAGGPDTQYF. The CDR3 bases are TGTGCCAGCAGTAAGATAGCGGGGGGGCCTGATACGCAGTATTTT.

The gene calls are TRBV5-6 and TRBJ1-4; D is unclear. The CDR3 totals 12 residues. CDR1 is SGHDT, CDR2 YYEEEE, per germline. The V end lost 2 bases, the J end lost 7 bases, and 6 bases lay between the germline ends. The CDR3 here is CASSFFAEKLFF. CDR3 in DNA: TGTGCCAGCAGCTTTTTTGCTGAAAAACTGTTTTTT. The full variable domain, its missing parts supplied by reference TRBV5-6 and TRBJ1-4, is DAGVTQSPTHLIKTRGQQVTLRCSPKSGHDTVSWYQQALGQGPQFIFQYYEEEERQRGNFPDRFSGHQFPNYSSELNVNALLLGDSALYLCASSFFAEKLFFGSGTQLSVL.

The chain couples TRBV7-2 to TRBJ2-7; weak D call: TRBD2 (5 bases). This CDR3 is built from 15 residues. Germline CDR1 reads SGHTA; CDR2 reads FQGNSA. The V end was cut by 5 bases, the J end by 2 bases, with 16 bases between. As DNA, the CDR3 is TGTGCCAGCAGCCCGGGTGGAGGTGGGGCCTACGAGCAGTACTTC. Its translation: CASSPGGGGAYEQYF.

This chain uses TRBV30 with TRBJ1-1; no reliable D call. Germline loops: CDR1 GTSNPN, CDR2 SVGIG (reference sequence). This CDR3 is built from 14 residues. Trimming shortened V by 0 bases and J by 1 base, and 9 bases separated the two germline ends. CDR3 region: CAWSVRPGNTEAFF. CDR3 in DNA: TGTGCCTGGAGTGTACGCCCCGGGAACACTGAAGCTTTCTTT.

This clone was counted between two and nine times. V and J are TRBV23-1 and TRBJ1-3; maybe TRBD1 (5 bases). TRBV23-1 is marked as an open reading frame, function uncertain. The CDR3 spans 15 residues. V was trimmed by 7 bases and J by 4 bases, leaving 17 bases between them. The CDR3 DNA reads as TGCGCCAGCACTCCATGGGACCACCTCGGAAACACCATATATTTT. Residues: CASTPWDHLGNTIYF.

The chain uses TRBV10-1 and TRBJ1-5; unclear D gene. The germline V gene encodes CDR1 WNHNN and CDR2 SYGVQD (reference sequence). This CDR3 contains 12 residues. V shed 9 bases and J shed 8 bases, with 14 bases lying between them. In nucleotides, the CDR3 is TGCGCCAGGCCCTGTGGGGTCAAGCCCCAGCATTTT. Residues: CARPCGVKPQHF.

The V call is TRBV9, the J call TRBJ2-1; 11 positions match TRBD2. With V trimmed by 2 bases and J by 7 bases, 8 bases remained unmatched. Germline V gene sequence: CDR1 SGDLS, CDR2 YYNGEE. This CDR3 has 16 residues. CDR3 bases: TGTGCCAGCAGCGTCTCAATAGCGGGGGGGCTGAATGAGCAGTTCTTC. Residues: CASSVSIAGGLNEQFF.